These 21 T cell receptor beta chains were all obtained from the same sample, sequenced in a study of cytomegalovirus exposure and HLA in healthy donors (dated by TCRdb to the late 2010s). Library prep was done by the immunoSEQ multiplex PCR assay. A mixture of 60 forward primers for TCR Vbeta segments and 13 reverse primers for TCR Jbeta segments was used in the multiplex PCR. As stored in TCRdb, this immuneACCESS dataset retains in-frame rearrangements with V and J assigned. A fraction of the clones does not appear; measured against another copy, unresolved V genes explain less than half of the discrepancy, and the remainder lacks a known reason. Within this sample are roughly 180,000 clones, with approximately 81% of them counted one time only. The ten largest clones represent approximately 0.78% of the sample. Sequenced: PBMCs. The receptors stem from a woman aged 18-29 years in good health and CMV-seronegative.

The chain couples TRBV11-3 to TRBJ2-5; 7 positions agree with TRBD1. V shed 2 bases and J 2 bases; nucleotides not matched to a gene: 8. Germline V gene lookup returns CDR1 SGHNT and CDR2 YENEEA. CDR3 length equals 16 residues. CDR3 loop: CASSLQTKQGQETQYF. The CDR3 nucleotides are TGTGCCAGCAGCTTACAGACGAAACAGGGGCAAGAGACCCAGTACTTC. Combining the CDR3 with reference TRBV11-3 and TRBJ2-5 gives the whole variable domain EAGVVQSPRYKIIEKKQPVAFWCNPISGHNTLYWYLQNLGQGPELLIRYENEEAVDDSQLPKDRFSAERLKGVDSTLKIQPAELGDSAVYLCASSLQTKQGQETQYFGPGTRLLVL.

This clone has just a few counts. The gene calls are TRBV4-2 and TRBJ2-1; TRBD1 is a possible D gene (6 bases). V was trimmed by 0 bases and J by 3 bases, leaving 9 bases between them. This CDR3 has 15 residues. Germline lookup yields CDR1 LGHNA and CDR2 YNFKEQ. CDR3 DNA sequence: TGTGCCAGCAGCCAAGATCGGGACAACTACAATGAGCAGTTCTTC. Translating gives CASSQDRDNYNEQFF.

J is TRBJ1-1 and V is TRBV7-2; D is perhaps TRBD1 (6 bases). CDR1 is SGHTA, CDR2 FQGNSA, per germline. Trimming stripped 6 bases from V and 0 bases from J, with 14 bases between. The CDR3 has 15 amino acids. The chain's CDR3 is CASREGGGMNTEAFF. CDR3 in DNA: TGTGCCAGCAGAGAAGGGGGAGGGATGAACACTGAAGCTTTCTTT.

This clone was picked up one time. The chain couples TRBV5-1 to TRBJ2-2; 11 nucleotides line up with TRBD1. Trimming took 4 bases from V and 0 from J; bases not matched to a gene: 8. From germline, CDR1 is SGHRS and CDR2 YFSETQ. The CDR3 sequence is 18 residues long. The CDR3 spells CASSTEDRGPSNTGELFF. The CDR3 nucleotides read TGCGCCAGCAGCACAGAGGACAGGGGGCCCTCGAACACCGGGGAGCTGTTTTTT.

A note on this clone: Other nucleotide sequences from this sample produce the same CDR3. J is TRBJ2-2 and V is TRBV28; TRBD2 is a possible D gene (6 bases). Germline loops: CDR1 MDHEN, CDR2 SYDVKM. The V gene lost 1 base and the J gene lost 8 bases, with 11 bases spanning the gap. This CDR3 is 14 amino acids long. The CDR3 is CASSLSRGTGELFF. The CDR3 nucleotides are TGTGCCAGCAGTTTATCTCGCGGGACTGGGGAGCTGTTTTTT.

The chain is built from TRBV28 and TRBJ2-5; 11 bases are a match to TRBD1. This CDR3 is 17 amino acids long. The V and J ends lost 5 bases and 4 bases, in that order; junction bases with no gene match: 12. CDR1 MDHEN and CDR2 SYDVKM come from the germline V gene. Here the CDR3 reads CASSMRPVDRGRETQYF. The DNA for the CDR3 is TGTGCCAGCAGTATGCGTCCGGTGGACAGGGGGCGAGAGACCCAGTACTTC.

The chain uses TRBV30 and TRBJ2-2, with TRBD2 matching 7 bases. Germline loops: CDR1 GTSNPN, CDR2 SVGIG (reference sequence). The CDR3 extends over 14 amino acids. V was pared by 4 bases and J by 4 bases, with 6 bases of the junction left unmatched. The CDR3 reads CAWKDGGFTGELFF. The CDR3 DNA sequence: TGTGCCTGGAAGGACGGGGGGTTCACCGGGGAGCTGTTTTTT. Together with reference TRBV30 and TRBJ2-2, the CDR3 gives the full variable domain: SQTIHQWPATLVQPVGSPLSLECTVEGTSNPNLYWYRQAAGRGLQLLFYSVGIGQISSEVPQNLSASRPQDRQFILSSKKLLLSDSGFYLCAWKDGGFTGELFFGEGSRLTVL.

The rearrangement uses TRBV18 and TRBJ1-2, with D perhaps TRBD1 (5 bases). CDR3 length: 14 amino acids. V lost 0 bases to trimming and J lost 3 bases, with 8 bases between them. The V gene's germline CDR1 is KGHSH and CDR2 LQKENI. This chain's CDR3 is CASSPPGLYYGYTF. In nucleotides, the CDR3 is TGTGCCAGCTCACCACCGGGACTATACTATGGCTACACCTTC.

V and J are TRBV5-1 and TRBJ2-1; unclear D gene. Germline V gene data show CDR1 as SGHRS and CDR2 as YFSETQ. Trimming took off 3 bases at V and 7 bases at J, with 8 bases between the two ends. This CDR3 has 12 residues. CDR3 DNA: TGCGCCAGCAGCTCTAGAATGAATGAGCAGTTCTTC. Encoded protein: CASSSRMNEQFF. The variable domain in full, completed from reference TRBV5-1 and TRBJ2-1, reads KAGVTQTPRYLIKTRGQQVTLSCSPISGHRSVSWYQQTPGQGLQFLFEYFSETQRNKGNFPGRFSGRQFSNSRSEMNVSTLELGDSALYLCASSSRMNEQFFGPGTRLTVL.

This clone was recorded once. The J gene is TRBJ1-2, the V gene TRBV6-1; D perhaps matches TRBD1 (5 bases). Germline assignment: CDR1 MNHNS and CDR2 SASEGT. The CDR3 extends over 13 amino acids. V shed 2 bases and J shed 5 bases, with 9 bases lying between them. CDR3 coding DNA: TGTGCCAGCAGTGAACAGGGCATGTATGGCTACACCTTC. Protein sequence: CASSEQGMYGYTF.

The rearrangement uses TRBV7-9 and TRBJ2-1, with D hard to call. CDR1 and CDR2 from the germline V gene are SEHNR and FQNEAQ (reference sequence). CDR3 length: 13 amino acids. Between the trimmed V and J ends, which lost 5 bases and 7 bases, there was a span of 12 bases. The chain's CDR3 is CASSNVIGNEQFF. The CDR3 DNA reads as TGTGCCAGCAGCAACGTAATCGGTAATGAGCAGTTCTTC.

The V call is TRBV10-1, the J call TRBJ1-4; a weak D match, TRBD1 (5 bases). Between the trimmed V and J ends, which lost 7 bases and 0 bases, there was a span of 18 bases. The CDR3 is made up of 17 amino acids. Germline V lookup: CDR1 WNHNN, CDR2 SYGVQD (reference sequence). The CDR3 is CASNRGEVLATNEKLFF. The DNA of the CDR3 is TGCGCCAGCAATCGGGGGGAGGTGCTTGCAACTAATGAAAAACTGTTTTTT.

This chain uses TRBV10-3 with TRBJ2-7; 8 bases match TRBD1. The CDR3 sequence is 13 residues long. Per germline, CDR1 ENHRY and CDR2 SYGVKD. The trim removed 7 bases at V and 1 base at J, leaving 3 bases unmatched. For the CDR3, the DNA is TGTGCCATCAAAGGGACAGGTTCCTACGAGCAGTACTTC. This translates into CAIKGTGSYEQYF.

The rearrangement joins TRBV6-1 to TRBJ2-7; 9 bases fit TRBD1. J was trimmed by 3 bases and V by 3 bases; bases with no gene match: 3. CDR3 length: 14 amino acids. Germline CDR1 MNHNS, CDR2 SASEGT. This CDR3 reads CASSDGQGLYEQYF. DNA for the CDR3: TGTGCCAGCAGTGACGGACAGGGGCTCTACGAGCAGTACTTC.

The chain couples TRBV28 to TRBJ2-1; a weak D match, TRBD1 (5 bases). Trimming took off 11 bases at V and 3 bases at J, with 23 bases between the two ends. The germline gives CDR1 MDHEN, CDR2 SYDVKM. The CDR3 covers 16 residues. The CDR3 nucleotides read TGTGCCGCGCTCGGGTCGAAAACAGGATTCTACAATGAGCAGTTCTTC. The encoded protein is CAALGSKTGFYNEQFF.

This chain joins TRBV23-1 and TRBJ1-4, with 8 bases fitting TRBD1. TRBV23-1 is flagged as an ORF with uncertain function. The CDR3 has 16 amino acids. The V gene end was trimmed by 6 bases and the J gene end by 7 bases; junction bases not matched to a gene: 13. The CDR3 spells CASRRPIQGGGEKLFF. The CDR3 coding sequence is TGCGCCAGCAGACGACCTATACAGGGGGGTGGTGAAAAACTGTTTTTT.

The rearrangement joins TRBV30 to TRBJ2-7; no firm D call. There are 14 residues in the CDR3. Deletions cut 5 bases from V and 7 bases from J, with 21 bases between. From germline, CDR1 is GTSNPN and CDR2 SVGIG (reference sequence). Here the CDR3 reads CAWYPIGKFGEQYF. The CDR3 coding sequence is TGTGCCTGGTACCCGATTGGCAAATTCGGGGAGCAGTACTTC.

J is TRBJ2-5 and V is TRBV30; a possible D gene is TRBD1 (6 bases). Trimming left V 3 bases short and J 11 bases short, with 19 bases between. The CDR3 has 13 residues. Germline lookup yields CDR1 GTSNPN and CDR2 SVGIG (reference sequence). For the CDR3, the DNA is TGTGCCTGGAGGCAAACGACAGGTGGCGGGCAGTACTTC. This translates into CAWRQTTGGGQYF. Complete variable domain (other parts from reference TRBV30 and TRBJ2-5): SQTIHQWPATLVQPVGSPLSLECTVEGTSNPNLYWYRQAAGRGLQLLFYSVGIGQISSEVPQNLSASRPQDRQFILSSKKLLLSDSGFYLCAWRQTTGGGQYFGPGTRLLVL.

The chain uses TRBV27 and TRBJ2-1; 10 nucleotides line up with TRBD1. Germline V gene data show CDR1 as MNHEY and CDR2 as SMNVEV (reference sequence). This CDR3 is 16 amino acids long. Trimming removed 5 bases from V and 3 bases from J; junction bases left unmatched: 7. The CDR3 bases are TGTGCCAGCAGTCTTGACAGGGGGCGCGTCTACAATGAGCAGTTCTTC. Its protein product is CASSLDRGRVYNEQFF.

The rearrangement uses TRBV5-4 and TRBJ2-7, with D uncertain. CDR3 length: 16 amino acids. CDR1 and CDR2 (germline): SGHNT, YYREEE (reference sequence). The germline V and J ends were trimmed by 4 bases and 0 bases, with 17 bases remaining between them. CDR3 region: CASSAGWRPSSYEQYF. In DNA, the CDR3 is TGTGCCAGCAGCGCCGGGTGGCGCCCGAGCTCCTACGAGCAGTACTTC.

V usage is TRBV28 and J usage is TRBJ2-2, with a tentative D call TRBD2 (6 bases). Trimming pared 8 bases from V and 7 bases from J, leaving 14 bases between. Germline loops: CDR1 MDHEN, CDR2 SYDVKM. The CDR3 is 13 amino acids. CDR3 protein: CASSRGAIGELFF. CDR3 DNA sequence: TGTGCCAGCTCTCGCGGGGCGATCGGGGAGCTGTTTTTT.